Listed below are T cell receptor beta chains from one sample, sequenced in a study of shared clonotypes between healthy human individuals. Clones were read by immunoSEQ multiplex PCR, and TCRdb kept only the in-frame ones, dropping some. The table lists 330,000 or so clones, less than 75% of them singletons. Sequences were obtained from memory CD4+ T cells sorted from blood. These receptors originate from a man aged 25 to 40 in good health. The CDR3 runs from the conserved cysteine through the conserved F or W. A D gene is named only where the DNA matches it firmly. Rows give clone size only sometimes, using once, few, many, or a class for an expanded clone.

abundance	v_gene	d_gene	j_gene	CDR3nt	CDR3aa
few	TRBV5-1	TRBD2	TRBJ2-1	TGCGCCAGCAGCTTGGCGGGACTAGCGGACAATGAGCAGTTCTTC	CASSLAGLADNEQFF
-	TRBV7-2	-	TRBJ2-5	TGTGCCAGCAGCTTCTCGGGGAGCGAGACCCAGTACTTC	CASSFSGSETQYF
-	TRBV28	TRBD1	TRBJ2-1	TGTGCCAGCAGCTCCTACGGGACAGGGGGCGGTTGGGAGCAGTTCTTC	CASSSYGTGGGWEQFF
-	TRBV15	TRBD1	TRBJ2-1	TGTGCCACCAGCAGGAGCAGGGGGCGGGTGTTCTTC	CATSRSRGRVFF
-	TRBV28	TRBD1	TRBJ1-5	TGTGCCAGCAGTTACAGACAGGGCCCCAATCAGCCCCAGCATTTT	CASSYRQGPNQPQHF
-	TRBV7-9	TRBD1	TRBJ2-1	TGTGCCAGCAGCACAGGGGTCGCCTACAATGAGCAGTTCTTC	CASSTGVAYNEQFF
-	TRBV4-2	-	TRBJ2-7	TGTGCCAGCGGTATGGAATACGAGCAGTACTTC	CASGMEYEQYF
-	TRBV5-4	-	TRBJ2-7	TGTGCCAGCAGCTTGGTTGGGGCTGACTCCTACGAGCAGTACTTC	CASSLVGADSYEQYF
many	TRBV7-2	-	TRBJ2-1	TGTGCCAGCAGCTTAACGACTAGCTCCTACAATGAGCAGTTCTTC	CASSLTTSSYNEQFF
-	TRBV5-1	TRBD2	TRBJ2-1	TGCGCCAGCAGCTTGGAGGCAGCTGGACTAGCCAAAGAGCAGTTCTTC	CASSLEAAGLAKEQFF
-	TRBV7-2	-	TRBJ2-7	TGTGCCAGCAGCCCTGGCCGGGGGCGGCAGTACTTC	CASSPGRGRQYF
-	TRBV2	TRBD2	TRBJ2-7	TGTGCCAGCAGTGTTGTCGGTACTAGCGGGAGGGCCCTTAGCTACGAGCAGTACTTC	CASSVVGTSGRALSYEQYF
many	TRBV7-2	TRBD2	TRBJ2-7	TGTGCCAGCTCACTAGCGGGAGGGCTTTCAGCGGAGCAGTACTTC	CASSLAGGLSAEQYF
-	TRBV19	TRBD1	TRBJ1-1	TGTGCCAGTAGTAAGGACAGGGGTTTCACTGAAGCTTTCTTT	CASSKDRGFTEAFF
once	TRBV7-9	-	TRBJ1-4	TGTGCCAGCGCCGAGGCGGGGCTTAATGAAAAACTGTTTTTT	CASAEAGLNEKLFF
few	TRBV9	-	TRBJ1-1	TGTGCCAGCAGCGTAGGAGGGGCAAGGGGGAACACTGAAGCTTTCTTT	CASSVGGARGNTEAFF
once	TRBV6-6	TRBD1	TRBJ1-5	TGTGCCAGCAGTCACGGGGACAGGGTCCAGCCCCAGCATTTT	CASSHGDRVQPQHF
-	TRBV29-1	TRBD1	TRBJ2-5	TGCAGCGTTGTTACCGGGACAGGGATCGAAGAGACCCAGTACTTC	CSVVTGTGIEETQYF
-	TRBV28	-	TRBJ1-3	TGTGCCAGCAGGCTACACGGCTCTGGAAACACCATATATTTT	CASRLHGSGNTIYF
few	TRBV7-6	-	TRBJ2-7	TGTGCCAGCAGCTTAGGTTCGGACACCGCCTACGAGCAGTACTTC	CASSLGSDTAYEQYF
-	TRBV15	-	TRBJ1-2	TGTGCCACCAGCAGAGAGGCCAGGAGGGTTTATGGCTACACCTTC	CATSREARRVYGYTF
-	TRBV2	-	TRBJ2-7	TGTGCCAGCAGGAAGGACTGGGACTACGAGCAGTACTTC	CASRKDWDYEQYF
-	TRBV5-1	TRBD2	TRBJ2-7	TGCGCCAGCCGGATCATAGCGGGAGTCGACGAGCAGTACTTC	CASRIIAGVDEQYF
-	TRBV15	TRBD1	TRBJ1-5	TGTGCCACCAGCAGAAACCGACAGGGGGCGAGGCAGCCCCAGCATTTT	CATSRNRQGARQPQHF
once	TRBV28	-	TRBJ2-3	TGTGCCAGCAAAGGGGTAAACACAGATACGCAGTATTTT	CASKGVNTDTQYF
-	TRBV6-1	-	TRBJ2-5	TGTGCCAGCAGTCTTATAGGGGAGACCCAGTACTTC	CASSLIGETQYF
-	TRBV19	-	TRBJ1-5	TGTGCCAGTAGTTTGACCCTACGCGGACAGCCCCAGCATTTT	CASSLTLRGQPQHF
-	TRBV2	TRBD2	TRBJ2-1	TGTGCCAGCAAAAATAGGGGACTAGCGGGGTACAATGAGCAGTTCTTC	CASKNRGLAGYNEQFF
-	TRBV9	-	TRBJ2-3	TGTGCCAGTAAAAGGGGGCTAGCGGCCACAGATACGCAGTATTTT	CASKRGLAATDTQYF
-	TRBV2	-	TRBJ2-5	TGTGCCAGCAGTGAAAGGCATCAAGAGACCCAGTACTTC	CASSERHQETQYF
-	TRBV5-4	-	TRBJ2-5	TGTGCCAGCAGCCCGACCGGACAGCTCCAAGAGACCCAGTACTTC	CASSPTGQLQETQYF
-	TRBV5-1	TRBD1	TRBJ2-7	TGCGCCAGCAGCTTGGAAGGGACAGGGCCCCTTGGCGAGCAGTACTTC	CASSLEGTGPLGEQYF
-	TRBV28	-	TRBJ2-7	TGTGCCAGCAGTTTATTAAGGGGTCAAACGGCGTACTTC	CASSLLRGQTAYF
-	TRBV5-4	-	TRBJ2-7	TGTGCCAGCAGCTTTTTCGACCGGGGCGAGCAGTACTTC	CASSFFDRGEQYF
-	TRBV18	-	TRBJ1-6	TGTGCCAGCTCGCAAAGCTCCTATAATTCACCCCTCCACTTT	CASSQSSYNSPLHF
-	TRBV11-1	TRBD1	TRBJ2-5	TGTGCCAGCAGCTTAGTACAGGGGGAGCAGTACTTC	CASSLVQGEQYF
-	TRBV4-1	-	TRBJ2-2	TGCGCCAGCAGGCCAAGAATCGTCCAGGCCCCCGGGGAGCTGTTTTTT	CASRPRIVQAPGELFF
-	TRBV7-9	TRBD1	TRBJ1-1	TGTGCCAGCAGCCTGGGACAGGGGAACACTGAAGCTTTCTTT	CASSLGQGNTEAFF
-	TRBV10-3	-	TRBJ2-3	TGTGCCATCAGTGAGTTTCAGACCCTACAAGGGGATACGCAGTATTTT	CAISEFQTLQGDTQYF
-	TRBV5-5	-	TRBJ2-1	TGTGCCAGCAGCGGGCATACGGGGGCCATCCTCTCCTACAATGAGCAGTTCTTC	CASSGHTGAILSYNEQFF
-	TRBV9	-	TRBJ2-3	TGTGCCAGCAGCGTAGTGGGGGAGATGACAGATACGCAGTATTTT	CASSVVGEMTDTQYF
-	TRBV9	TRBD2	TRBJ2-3	TGTGCCAGCAGCCCCTCAACCTGGGAGGGCTTACTGTATTTT	CASSPSTWEGLLYF
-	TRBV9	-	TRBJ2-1	TGTGCCAGCAGCGCCACCGGGCCCTACAATGAGCAGTTCTTC	CASSATGPYNEQFF
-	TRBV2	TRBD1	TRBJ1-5	TGTGCCAGCAGGGGGACAGGGGGAGATCAGCCCCAGCATTTT	CASRGTGGDQPQHF
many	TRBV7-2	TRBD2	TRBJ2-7	TGTGCCAGCAGCCTTAGCGGGAGTCTCGAGCAGTACTTC	CASSLSGSLEQYF
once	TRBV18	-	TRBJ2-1	TGTGCCAGCTCACCCCTACAGGGAGCCTACAATGAGCAGTTCTTC	CASSPLQGAYNEQFF
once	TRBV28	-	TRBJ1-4	TGTGCCAGCAGTTCTCAGGGGATTAATGAAAAACTGTTTTTT	CASSSQGINEKLFF
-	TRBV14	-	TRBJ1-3	TGTGCCAGCAGCCAAGACGTTTTGCGAAACACCATATATTTT	CASSQDVLRNTIYF
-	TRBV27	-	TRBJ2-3	TGTGCCAGCTCCCCTTGGAGGGGGATAGCCGCAGATACGCAGTATTTT	CASSPWRGIAADTQYF
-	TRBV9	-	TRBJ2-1	TGTGCCAGCAGCCAGGTGGGGAGGAATGAGCAGTTCTTC	CASSQVGRNEQFF
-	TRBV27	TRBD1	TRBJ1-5	TGTGCCAGCCGGACAGGGTTTGAAAGCAATCAGCCCCAGCATTTT	CASRTGFESNQPQHF
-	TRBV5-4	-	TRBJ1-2	TGTGCCAGCCTACAGAACGTACCAAAGACCTATGGCTACACCTTC	CASLQNVPKTYGYTF
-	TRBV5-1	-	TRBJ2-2	TGCGCCAGCAGCTTGAGCAGGAACGGGGAGCTGTTTTTT	CASSLSRNGELFF
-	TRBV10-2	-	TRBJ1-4	TGCGCCAGCACCGAGACACCTCTGGGGTATCTGTTTTTT	CASTETPLGYLFF
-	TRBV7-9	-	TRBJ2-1	TGTGCCAGCAGCTTATCCCCGGCCCCAACCCGACCATACAATGAGCAGTTCTTC	CASSLSPAPTRPYNEQFF